This T cell receptor (beta chain) was recovered during a study of shared clonotypes between healthy human individuals. With 3 bases clipped from V and 2 bases from J, the junction kept 10 bases outside the gene matches. The CDR3 contains 16 residues. The germline gives CDR1 MGHRA, CDR2 YSYEKL. The naive CD8 subset, CD45RO-negative cells positively selected for CCR7, excluded terminally differentiated effector memory CD45RA+ cells. TCRdb's copy holds only in-frame clones and misses some; the assay was immunoSEQ multiplex PCR. Seen here are about 610,000 clones, roughly 95% observed once, and the top ten hold 0.095% to 0.13%. This clone was seen just once.

The TCR sequence derives from a woman younger than 45 in good health. Sequences were obtained from naive CD8+ T cells sorted from blood. This chain connects TRBV4-1 to TRBJ2-7, with 7 bases lining up with TRBD2. DNA for the CDR3: TGCGCCAGCAGCCACCGGTTGAGCGGGAAAGCCTACGAGCAGTACTTC. Translation gives CASSHRLSGKAYEQYF.